This T cell receptor (beta chain) appears in the sequencing data of a study of blood T cells in healthy people across ages. Whole-study results and caveats: Diversity of TCR beta per million T cells declined in a roughly linear way with age. Underestimates were what the diversity estimates from one million T cells were considered to be.

In this sample, this clonotype turned up many times. Antigen unknown. Caucasian individuals from Russia who were healthy and aged 6 to 90 acted as donors. A second 7 to 11 cycle PCR used barcoded and J-beta primers. TCRdb redid the calling of the 5' RACE reads with MiXCR, one entry per CDR3 protein. The table lists around 900,000 distinct CDR3 sequences, more than 25% of them singletons. Per the germline V gene, CDR1 is SQVTM and CDR2 is ANQGSEA. The CDR3 consists of 13 residues. Unmatched junction bases numbered 3, after V lost 5 bases and J lost 2 bases. The specimen sequenced was blood. This TCR was recovered from a woman of 80 years or more in good health. This rearrangement joins TRBV29-1 to TRBJ2-7; TRBD2 matches 10 bases. As DNA, the CDR3 is TGCAGCGTTATAAGCGGGGGGGCCTACGAGCAGTACTTC. Translated, it gives CSVISGGAYEQYF.